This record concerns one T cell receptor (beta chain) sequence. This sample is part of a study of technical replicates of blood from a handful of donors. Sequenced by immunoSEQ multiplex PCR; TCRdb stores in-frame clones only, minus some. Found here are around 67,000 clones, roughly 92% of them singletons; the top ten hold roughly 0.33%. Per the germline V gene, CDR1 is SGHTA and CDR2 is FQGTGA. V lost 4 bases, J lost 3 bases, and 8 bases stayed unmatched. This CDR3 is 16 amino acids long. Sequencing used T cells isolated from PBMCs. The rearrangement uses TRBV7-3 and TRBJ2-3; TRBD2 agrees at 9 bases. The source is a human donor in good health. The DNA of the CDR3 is TGTGCCAGCAGCTCCGGACTAGCGATAGGGACAGATACGCAGTATTTT. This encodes CASSSGLAIGTDTQYF.